This TCR beta chain was recovered during a study of blood T cells in healthy people across ages. Together with a sample-barcoded 5' primer, a J-beta primer mix was included in a second PCR lasting about 7 to 11 cycles. The yield of each sample was at least 2.5 million CDR3-containing paired-end reads. In TCRdb, the 5' RACE reads were re-called with MiXCR into one record per CDR3 protein. The table includes under 2,000,000 distinct CDR3 sequences, less than 50% detected once. Concerning this clonotype: Sequence at one end of the junction differs from germline and may be a read error.

This clonotype originated in a woman aged 40 to 50 in good health. The specimen sequenced was blood.

The CDR3 DNA sequence: TGCGCCAGCAGCTTTAGAACTCCGACGGGAGATACGCGGTATTTT. It translates to CASSFRTPTGDTRYF. The V and J genes are TRBV5-1 and TRBJ2-3, with a weak D call TRBD2 (6 bases). Germline CDR1 and CDR2: SGHRS and YFSETQ. The CDR3 has 15 residues.